This is a list of T cell receptor beta chains from one sample in a study of cytomegalovirus exposure and HLA in healthy donors. Profiling relied on immunoSEQ multiplex PCR, and the TCRdb table lists in-frame clones only, not all of them. The table includes some 170,000 clones, around 69% detected once. Sequences were obtained from PBMCs. These receptors were taken from a woman aged 25 to 39 in good health and CMV-seronegative. Each CDR3 is given with its conserved first and last residue. D genes are given only for firm matches. Not all rows give a size; the values are once, few, many and, for expanded clones, a class.

cdr3_nt: TGTGCCAGCAGCCAATATGAGGGTTCAATGAACACTGAAGCTTTCTTT
cdr3_aa: CASSQYEGSMNTEAFF
d_call: .
cdr3_length: 16
j_call: TRBJ1-1
clone_size: .
v_call: TRBV4-2

cdr3_nt: TGTGCCAGCAGCTTTTGGGGAGGAGAGACCCAGTACTTC
cdr3_aa: CASSFWGGETQYF
d_call: .
cdr3_length: 13
j_call: TRBJ2-5
clone_size: .
v_call: TRBV7-2

cdr3_nt: TGTGCCAGCGCGGGGGGCCAGACTAATGAAAAACTGTTTTTT
cdr3_aa: CASAGGQTNEKLFF
d_call: .
cdr3_length: 14
j_call: TRBJ1-4
clone_size: .
v_call: TRBV6-6

cdr3_nt: TGCAGCGTTGTGGGGACATCCCCCGGTCAGCCCCAGCATTTT
cdr3_aa: CSVVGTSPGQPQHF
d_call: .
cdr3_length: 14
j_call: TRBJ1-5
clone_size: .
v_call: TRBV29-1

cdr3_nt: TGTGCCAGCAGCCACTTAGCGGAGAACACCGGGGAGCTGTTTTTT
cdr3_aa: CASSHLAENTGELFF
d_call: .
cdr3_length: 15
j_call: TRBJ2-2
clone_size: .
v_call: TRBV14

cdr3_nt: TGTGCCAGCAGTTCCACCGGGACAGATAACTATGGCTACACCTTC
cdr3_aa: CASSSTGTDNYGYTF
d_call: TRBD1
cdr3_length: 15
j_call: TRBJ1-2
clone_size: once
v_call: TRBV28

cdr3_nt: TGTGCCAGCAGTCACAGAGCGGACACCGGGGAGCTGTTTTTT
cdr3_aa: CASSHRADTGELFF
d_call: .
cdr3_length: 14
j_call: TRBJ2-2
clone_size: .
v_call: TRBV6-5

cdr3_nt: TGTGCCAGCAGTCCGGGACAGGTCCACGAGCAGTACTTC
cdr3_aa: CASSPGQVHEQYF
d_call: TRBD1
cdr3_length: 13
j_call: TRBJ2-7
clone_size: few
v_call: TRBV6-5

cdr3_nt: TGTGCCAGTAGTAGGAGACAGGCGCGATATTCACCCCTCCACTTT
cdr3_aa: CASSRRQARYSPLHF
d_call: .
cdr3_length: 15
j_call: TRBJ1-6
clone_size: once
v_call: TRBV19

cdr3_nt: TGTGCCAGCACCTCGGGGGTCTCCTACGAGCAGTACTTC
cdr3_aa: CASTSGVSYEQYF
d_call: .
cdr3_length: 13
j_call: TRBJ2-7
clone_size: .
v_call: TRBV28

cdr3_nt: TGTGCCAGCAGCTACGAACTAGGGACCTACGAGCAGTACTTC
cdr3_aa: CASSYELGTYEQYF
d_call: .
cdr3_length: 14
j_call: TRBJ2-7
clone_size: few
v_call: TRBV11-2

cdr3_nt: TGCAGCGCCGGACAGGGTGATCAGCCCCAGCATTTT
cdr3_aa: CSAGQGDQPQHF
d_call: TRBD1
cdr3_length: 12
j_call: TRBJ1-5
clone_size: .
v_call: TRBV29-1

cdr3_nt: TGTGCCAGCAGTTACAAGGGGACAGCCTCCTACGAGCAGTACTTC
cdr3_aa: CASSYKGTASYEQYF
d_call: TRBD1
cdr3_length: 15
j_call: TRBJ2-7
clone_size: few
v_call: TRBV6-5

cdr3_nt: TGTGCCAGCAGCATCAGGATCAGTTACAATCAGCCCCAGCATTTT
cdr3_aa: CASSIRISYNQPQHF
d_call: .
cdr3_length: 15
j_call: TRBJ1-5
clone_size: .
v_call: TRBV21-1

cdr3_nt: TGTGCCAGCAGTGGGACAGGGGGTTTTAAGGTCAATCAGCCCCAGCATTTT
cdr3_aa: CASSGTGGFKVNQPQHF
d_call: TRBD1
cdr3_length: 17
j_call: TRBJ1-5
clone_size: .
v_call: TRBV2

cdr3_nt: TGTGCCAGTAGTAGAACAGTTCCAGACACTGAAGCTTTCTTT
cdr3_aa: CASSRTVPDTEAFF
d_call: .
cdr3_length: 14
j_call: TRBJ1-1
clone_size: .
v_call: TRBV19

cdr3_nt: TGCAGCGTTGAACGCGAGGGGAGGAATGGCTACACCTTC
cdr3_aa: CSVEREGRNGYTF
d_call: .
cdr3_length: 13
j_call: TRBJ1-2
clone_size: .
v_call: TRBV29-1

cdr3_nt: TGTGCCAGCAGCTTAGCGGAGGATCAGCCCCAGCATTTT
cdr3_aa: CASSLAEDQPQHF
d_call: .
cdr3_length: 13
j_call: TRBJ1-5
clone_size: once
v_call: TRBV7-9

cdr3_nt: TGCGCCAGCAGCCAAAGACTAGCGGGAGCCATAGATACGCAGTATTTT
cdr3_aa: CASSQRLAGAIDTQYF
d_call: TRBD2
cdr3_length: 16
j_call: TRBJ2-3
clone_size: few
v_call: TRBV4-3

cdr3_nt: TGTGCCAGCTCACCGGCCGCGGTGTCTGAAGCTTTCTTT
cdr3_aa: CASSPAAVSEAFF
d_call: .
cdr3_length: 13
j_call: TRBJ1-1
clone_size: few
v_call: TRBV18

cdr3_nt: TGCGCCGGATTAGCACAGGCAACTAATGAAAAACTGTTTTTT
cdr3_aa: CAGLAQATNEKLFF
d_call: .
cdr3_length: 14
j_call: TRBJ1-4
clone_size: few
v_call: TRBV5-1

cdr3_nt: TGTGCCAGCAGTCCCGGTGCTAGCGGGAGTCGAGGCGAGCAGTACTTC
cdr3_aa: CASSPGASGSRGEQYF
d_call: TRBD2
cdr3_length: 16
j_call: TRBJ2-7
clone_size: .
v_call: TRBV7-3

cdr3_nt: TGTGCCAGCACCGTGGGGGGGTTTGGCACTGAAGCTTTCTTT
cdr3_aa: CASTVGGFGTEAFF
d_call: .
cdr3_length: 14
j_call: TRBJ1-1
clone_size: .
v_call: TRBV27

cdr3_nt: TGTGCCAGTAGTAAACTAGCGGAGTCCTACAATGAGCAGTTCTTC
cdr3_aa: CASSKLAESYNEQFF
d_call: TRBD2
cdr3_length: 15
j_call: TRBJ2-1
clone_size: .
v_call: TRBV19

cdr3_nt: TGCGCCAGCAGCGGCGGGACCCCCGGGGGAGCTTTCTTT
cdr3_aa: CASSGGTPGGAFF
d_call: .
cdr3_length: 13
j_call: TRBJ1-1
clone_size: .
v_call: TRBV5-1

cdr3_nt: TGTGCCAGCAGCTTACGTGGAGGTAGGGCAGAGACCCAGTACTTC
cdr3_aa: CASSLRGGRAETQYF
d_call: .
cdr3_length: 15
j_call: TRBJ2-5
clone_size: .
v_call: TRBV5-5

cdr3_nt: TGTGCCAGCAGCTTGACAGGGAGCACAGATACGCAGTATTTT
cdr3_aa: CASSLTGSTDTQYF
d_call: TRBD1
cdr3_length: 14
j_call: TRBJ2-3
clone_size: .
v_call: TRBV7-7

cdr3_nt: TGTGCCAGCAGTTCCCCGGGAGGGGGAGAAAAACTGTTTTTT
cdr3_aa: CASSSPGGGEKLFF
d_call: .
cdr3_length: 14
j_call: TRBJ1-4
clone_size: .
v_call: TRBV28

cdr3_nt: TGCAGCGCTAGGGACAGGGCGAACACCGGGGAGCTGTTTTTT
cdr3_aa: CSARDRANTGELFF
d_call: TRBD1
cdr3_length: 14
j_call: TRBJ2-2
clone_size: few
v_call: TRBV29-1

cdr3_nt: TGTTCCAGCAGCACGACCTCGGTTGGAGTCAAAAACATTCAGTACTTC
cdr3_aa: CSSSTTSVGVKNIQYF
d_call: .
cdr3_length: 16
j_call: TRBJ2-4
clone_size: .
v_call: TRBV7-9

cdr3_nt: TGTGCTAGTGGTTTGGTAGGACTAGCGGGGGTGCTCTCTGGGGCCAACGTCCTGACTTTC
cdr3_aa: CASGLVGLAGVLSGANVLTF
d_call: TRBD2
cdr3_length: 20
j_call: TRBJ2-6
clone_size: .
v_call: TRBV12-5

cdr3_nt: TGCGCCAGCAGCCAAGATGGGGACAGATACAATCAGCCCCAGCATTTT
cdr3_aa: CASSQDGDRYNQPQHF
d_call: TRBD1
cdr3_length: 16
j_call: TRBJ1-5
clone_size: .
v_call: TRBV4-1

cdr3_nt: TGTGCCAGCACTGCTGGGAGCTCTGGAAACACCATATATTTT
cdr3_aa: CASTAGSSGNTIYF
d_call: .
cdr3_length: 14
j_call: TRBJ1-3
clone_size: few
v_call: TRBV28

cdr3_nt: TGTGCCAGCAGCTTGGGTCTAGCGGGAGCGGGTGAGCAGTTCTTC
cdr3_aa: CASSLGLAGAGEQFF
d_call: TRBD2
cdr3_length: 15
j_call: TRBJ2-1
clone_size: once
v_call: TRBV5-4

cdr3_nt: TGTGCCAGCAGCTTCTGGGGACAGGGTATCGAGCAGTACTTC
cdr3_aa: CASSFWGQGIEQYF
d_call: TRBD1
cdr3_length: 14
j_call: TRBJ2-7
clone_size: once
v_call: TRBV7-9

cdr3_nt: TGTGCCAGCAGCATTCTAGGGGGCCCAAATGAAAAACTGTTTTTT
cdr3_aa: CASSILGGPNEKLFF
d_call: TRBD1
cdr3_length: 15
j_call: TRBJ1-4
clone_size: .
v_call: TRBV5-4

cdr3_nt: TGCGCCAGCAGCTTACAGTCCGGCACTGAAGCTTTCTTT
cdr3_aa: CASSLQSGTEAFF
d_call: .
cdr3_length: 13
j_call: TRBJ1-1
clone_size: .
v_call: TRBV5-1

cdr3_nt: TGTGCCAGCAGCTCGGGGACTAGCGGGATTTGGCACCGTGGGGTGGAGTTCTTC
cdr3_aa: CASSSGTSGIWHRGVEFF
d_call: TRBD2
cdr3_length: 18
j_call: TRBJ2-1
clone_size: few
v_call: TRBV7-9

cdr3_nt: TGTGCCAGCAGCCAGAAGAGCGCTCACACTGAAGCTTTCTTT
cdr3_aa: CASSQKSAHTEAFF
d_call: .
cdr3_length: 14
j_call: TRBJ1-1
clone_size: .
v_call: TRBV5-6

cdr3_nt: TGTGCCAGCTCAGCCACTAGCGGGGGTACAGATACGCAGTATTTT
cdr3_aa: CASSATSGGTDTQYF
d_call: TRBD2
cdr3_length: 15
j_call: TRBJ2-3
clone_size: few
v_call: TRBV18

cdr3_nt: TGTGCCAGCACCCGGGGGGCCGGCTCACCCCTCCACTTT
cdr3_aa: CASTRGAGSPLHF
d_call: .
cdr3_length: 13
j_call: TRBJ1-6
clone_size: .
v_call: TRBV6-6

cdr3_nt: TGTGCCAGCAGCTTCGGACAGGTTGGAGATACGCAGTATTTT
cdr3_aa: CASSFGQVGDTQYF
d_call: TRBD1
cdr3_length: 14
j_call: TRBJ2-3
clone_size: .
v_call: TRBV7-2

cdr3_nt: TGTGCCAGCAGCGCATACCTAAGCGGGAGAGGGGGAGATACGCAGTATTTT
cdr3_aa: CASSAYLSGRGGDTQYF
d_call: TRBD2
cdr3_length: 17
j_call: TRBJ2-3
clone_size: .
v_call: TRBV5-4

cdr3_nt: TGTGCCAGCAGCAGGGGGCAGGGAGGTTCACCCCTCCACTTT
cdr3_aa: CASSRGQGGSPLHF
d_call: TRBD1
cdr3_length: 14
j_call: TRBJ1-6
clone_size: .
v_call: TRBV7-2

cdr3_nt: TGTGCCAGCAGCCCAGGACTAGTCGGCGATGAGCAGTTCTTC
cdr3_aa: CASSPGLVGDEQFF
d_call: TRBD2
cdr3_length: 14
j_call: TRBJ2-1
clone_size: few
v_call: TRBV7-3

cdr3_nt: TGCGCCAGCAGCTTGGCCGGGGTAGCGGGGGTACAAAGCGACGAGCAGTACTTC
cdr3_aa: CASSLAGVAGVQSDEQYF
d_call: TRBD2
cdr3_length: 18
j_call: TRBJ2-7
clone_size: few
v_call: TRBV5-1

cdr3_nt: TGTGCTAGTAACGGACAGGGGGACTATGGCTACACCTTC
cdr3_aa: CASNGQGDYGYTF
d_call: TRBD1
cdr3_length: 13
j_call: TRBJ1-2
clone_size: .
v_call: TRBV12-5

cdr3_nt: TGTGCCAGCAGCCTGTATTGGGGCGGGAGGTTTAATGAGCAGTTCTTC
cdr3_aa: CASSLYWGGRFNEQFF
d_call: TRBD2
cdr3_length: 16
j_call: TRBJ2-1
clone_size: .
v_call: TRBV7-3

cdr3_nt: TGTGCCAGTAGTACCAGACAGGGAAGTGGCAATCAGCCCCAGCATTTT
cdr3_aa: CASSTRQGSGNQPQHF
d_call: TRBD1
cdr3_length: 16
j_call: TRBJ1-5
clone_size: .
v_call: TRBV19

cdr3_nt: TGTGCCGGATTAGCGGGAGTGCGGTTACGTGAGCAGTTCTTC
cdr3_aa: CAGLAGVRLREQFF
d_call: TRBD2
cdr3_length: 14
j_call: TRBJ2-1
clone_size: .
v_call: TRBV30

cdr3_nt: TGTGCCAGCAGCCTCCCCGGGACAGGGAACACAGATACGCAGTATTTT
cdr3_aa: CASSLPGTGNTDTQYF
d_call: TRBD1
cdr3_length: 16
j_call: TRBJ2-3
clone_size: few
v_call: TRBV6-6

cdr3_nt: TGTGCCAGCAGTTACTCGCTTACAGGGGGCGCCGCTTTCTTT
cdr3_aa: CASSYSLTGGAAFF
d_call: TRBD1
cdr3_length: 14
j_call: TRBJ1-1
clone_size: .
v_call: TRBV6-6

cdr3_nt: TGTGCCAGCAGTGCGGGACTAGCGGGGGGCGGGGTCCCCGGGGAGCTGTTTTTT
cdr3_aa: CASSAGLAGGGVPGELFF
d_call: TRBD2
cdr3_length: 18
j_call: TRBJ2-2
clone_size: few
v_call: TRBV28

cdr3_nt: TGTGCCAGCTCCATGATTCGGACTGAAGCTTTCTTT
cdr3_aa: CASSMIRTEAFF
d_call: .
cdr3_length: 12
j_call: TRBJ1-1
clone_size: few
v_call: TRBV28

cdr3_nt: TGTGCCAGCAGCTTAGCTTACGAGGGCGAGACCCAGTACTTC
cdr3_aa: CASSLAYEGETQYF
d_call: .
cdr3_length: 14
j_call: TRBJ2-5
clone_size: .
v_call: TRBV7-9